The 14 T cell receptor beta chains reported below all come from one sample, sequenced in a study of blood T cell repertoires in COVID-19. The assay was immunoSEQ multiplex PCR, and TCRdb's table has in-frame clones only and misses some. Of 70,000 to 85,000 clones listed, around nine tenths are singletons. The sequencing input was peripheral blood. The receptors come from a man between 65 and 80 years old with active or convalescent COVID-19.

This clone occurred a few times. The chain uses TRBV20-1 and TRBJ2-5; the match to TRBD2 covers 8 bases. Germline V gene sequence: CDR1 DFQATT, CDR2 SNEGSKA (reference sequence). This CDR3 is built from 19 residues. J was trimmed by 2 bases and V by 3 bases; bases with no gene match: 20. This chain's CDR3 is CSASPGFKRETLYQETQYF. The CDR3 DNA sequence: TGCAGTGCTAGTCCCGGATTTAAGCGGGAGACCCTGTATCAAGAGACCCAGTACTTC.

This clone was counted between two and nine times. This chain joins TRBV6-6 and TRBJ1-6; D is perhaps TRBD1 (6 bases). This CDR3 region has 13 residues. Germline-derived CDR1 and CDR2 are MNHNY and SVGAGI (reference sequence). Trimming took off 8 bases at V and 6 bases at J, with 11 bases between the two ends. Here the CDR3 DNA reads TGTGCCAGCCTACAGGGCTCTAATTCACCCCTCCACTTT. As protein: CASLQGSNSPLHF.

The rearrangement joins TRBV3-1 (or the pseudogene TRBV3-2) to TRBJ2-7, with 10 positions matching TRBD2. Per the germline V gene, CDR1 is LGHDT and CDR2 is YNNKEL (reference sequence). The CDR3 extends over 15 amino acids. Trimming cost V 5 bases and J 5 bases; bases outside gene matches: 9. CDR3 nucleotides: TGTGCCAGCAGCAACAACTTCCTAGCGGGAGACGAGCAGTACTTC. Encoded protein: CASSNNFLAGDEQYF.

V usage is TRBV15 and J usage is TRBJ1-2, with 9 positions matching TRBD1. Germline CDR1 and CDR2: LNHNV and YYDKDF (reference sequence). Losses at the gene ends were 3 bases for V and 6 bases for J; bases not matched to a gene: 5. This CDR3 is 14 amino acids long. The CDR3 DNA is TGTGCCACCAGCAGGGGGACAGGGAAGGATGGCTACACCTTC. Translated: CATSRGTGKDGYTF.

The chain links TRBV19 to TRBJ2-7; 7 bases fit TRBD1. With V trimmed by 7 bases and J by 7 bases, 13 bases remained unmatched. CDR1 is LNHDA and CDR2 is SQIVND in the germline V gene (reference sequence). The CDR3 totals 14 residues. The CDR3 region has the DNA TGTGCCAGTACCAGGACAGGCGACGAGGGGGAGCAGTACTTC. Protein sequence: CASTRTGDEGEQYF.

The chain links TRBV19 to TRBJ2-7; possibly TRBD2 for D (6 bases). CDR3 length equals 15 residues. Trimming shortened V by 5 bases and J by 6 bases, and 20 bases separated the two germline ends. Germline V CDR1 and CDR2: LNHDA, SQIVND (reference sequence). CDR3 DNA sequence: TGTGCCAGTAGTGTCGGGACCCCAGGACTACTCGAGCAGTACTTC. This codes for CASSVGTPGLLEQYF.

V gene TRBV19 combines with J gene TRBJ1-6; D is unclear. This CDR3 is 12 amino acids long. Trimming stripped 1 base from V and 9 bases from J, with 4 bases between. From germline, CDR1 is LNHDA and CDR2 SQIVND (reference sequence). In DNA form, the CDR3 reads TGTGCCAGTAGTATAGCAGGTTCACCCCTCCACTTT. As protein: CASSIAGSPLHF.

This sequence joins TRBV11-2 and TRBJ2-1; the match to TRBD2 covers 7 bases. Germline lookup yields CDR1 SGHAT and CDR2 FQNNGV. The V segment lost 4 bases and the J segment 8 bases; nucleotides outside the gene matches: 11. The CDR3 runs 15 residues. CDR3 nucleotides: TGTGCCAGCAGCTCTATCTGGCGGGAGAGCGATGAGCAGTTCTTC. Translated: CASSSIWRESDEQFF.

The chain has TRBV2 and TRBJ2-7, with D perhaps matching TRBD2 (5 bases). The CDR3 totals 15 residues. Germline V gene sequence: CDR1 SNHLY, CDR2 FYNNEI. The V gene lost 7 bases and the J gene lost 3 bases, with 19 bases spanning the gap. The CDR3 here is CASTKTRSWGYEQYF. CDR3 bases: TGTGCCAGCACCAAAACTAGGAGCTGGGGCTACGAGCAGTACTTC.

The chain has TRBV19 and TRBJ2-4; 9 positions match TRBD2. The germline V gene encodes CDR1 LNHDA and CDR2 SQIVND (reference sequence). The CDR3 runs to 15 residues. Trimming at V came to 6 bases and at J to 7 bases, leaving 10 bases not matched to a gene. The CDR3 protein is CASRRGTSNENIQYF. Written as DNA, the CDR3 is TGTGCCAGTAGGAGAGGGACTAGCAACGAGAACATTCAGTACTTC.

The chain carries TRBV9 and TRBJ2-7, with 9 bases matching TRBD2. This CDR3 contains 15 residues. The J segment lost 5 bases and the V segment lost 2 bases, leaving 8 bases of the junction unmatched. Germline CDR1 is SGDLS and CDR2 is YYNGEE. The CDR3 coding sequence is TGTGCCAGCAGCGTGGCGATAGCGGGAGTGAACGAGCAGTACTTC. Translating it yields CASSVAIAGVNEQYF.

The chain joins TRBV6-2 or TRBV6-3 to TRBJ2-1; D uncertain. The ends were cut back, 0 bases at V and 7 bases at J, with 16 bases in the middle. Germline V gene data show CDR1 as MNHEY and CDR2 as SVGEGT. The CDR3 runs 16 residues. The CDR3 DNA reads as TGTGCCAGCAGTTACTCCCTTCAACGTGTGCAGAATGAGCAGTTCTTC. Translation: CASSYSLQRVQNEQFF.

V is TRBV11-2 and J is TRBJ2-7, with a possible D match to TRBD1 (5 bases). Germline V gives CDR1 SGHAT, CDR2 FQNNGV. V was trimmed by 5 bases and J by 0 bases, leaving 17 bases between them. This CDR3 region has 16 residues. The CDR3 nucleotides read TGTGCCAGCAGCCCCGACAGACCGCCGTTCTCCTACGAGCAGTACTTC. It is translated as CASSPDRPPFSYEQYF.

The V gene is TRBV5-4, the J gene TRBJ1-3; D gene ambiguous. The V end lost 1 base, the J end lost 1 base, and 18 bases lay between the germline ends. CDR3 size: 18 residues. Germline assignment: CDR1 SGHNT and CDR2 YYREEE (reference sequence). This CDR3 is CASSLSGSWGRSGNTIYF. In DNA form, the CDR3 reads TGTGCCAGCAGCTTGTCGGGGTCGTGGGGAAGGTCTGGAAACACCATATATTTT.